This T cell receptor (beta chain) was sequenced in a study of breast tumors, draining lymph nodes, adjacent tissues. Each CDR3 protein gets one entry after TCRdb re-called the multiplex PCR reads with MiXCR. This table has 150,000 to 200,000 distinct CDR3 sequences, 25% to 40% appearing once. Germline CDR1 is LNHDA and CDR2 is SQIVND (reference sequence). J lost 9 bases, V lost 4 bases, and 8 bases had no gene match. The CDR3 is 14 residues long. This clonotype was picked up many times. The lymph nodes were axillary draining lymph nodes from breast cancer patients. The rearrangement uses TRBV19 and TRBJ2-4; 8 bases agree with TRBD1. The clonotype comes from a female donor with breast cancer. Some clones in this sample may be carry-over from other donors' samples. The sample was axillary lymph node tissue. In DNA form, the CDR3 reads TGTGCCAGTAGTACCTCAGGGGGCGATGGCATTCAGTACTTC. Encoded protein: CASSTSGGDGIQYF.